This record covers a single T cell receptor beta chain. Trimming pared 2 bases from V and 5 bases from J, leaving 10 bases between. Germline CDR1 is SGHTA and CDR2 is FQGNSA. CDR3 length: 14 residues. The sample originates from a study of blood T cell repertoires in COVID-19. Original analysis: Cell counts per sample came from amplifying reference gene primers. TCRdb keeps only in-frame clones here, not all; method: immunoSEQ multiplex PCR. V, J and clone size derive from that table, while D and trimming were established from the DNA sequence. Of tens of thousands of clones in the sample, 75% to 85% are singletons; the top ten hold about a quarter.

The chain has TRBV7-2 and TRBJ2-1; a possible D gene is TRBD1 (6 bases). The sequenced sample consisted of peripheral blood. This receptor was taken from an older man with acute or convalescent COVID-19. The CDR3 coding sequence is TGTGCCAGCAGCTTATTTCGGACAGACAATGAGCAGTTCTTC. It yields the protein CASSLFRTDNEQFF.